Listed below are T cell receptor beta chains from one sample, sequenced in a study of blood T cell repertoires in COVID-19. Generated by immunoSEQ multiplex PCR, the TCRdb table keeps only in-frame clones and is missing some. The sample lists a few hundred thousand clones; around nine tenths were seen once. The specimen was PBMCs or T cells enriched from blood (not recorded which). Receptor source: a woman in her 30s who had recovered from COVID-19. Both conserved end residues are part of each CDR3. A D gene is named only where the DNA matches it firmly. Size values are once, few and many counts, or a class for expanded clones, and some rows have none.

abundance	d_gene	j_gene	v_gene	CDR3aa	CDR3nt
.	TRBD1	TRBJ1-2	TRBV28	CASSFQGAVLESGYTF	TGTGCCAGCAGTTTTCAGGGGGCGGTTTTAGAGAGTGGCTACACCTTC
once	TRBD2	TRBJ2-5	TRBV7-2	CASSYQPQSGRAEETQYF	TGTGCCAGCAGCTACCAACCCCAGAGCGGGAGGGCCGAAGAGACCCAGTACTTC
.	.	TRBJ2-1	TRBV7-8	CASSFGSEQFF	TGTGCCAGCAGCTTTGGCAGTGAGCAGTTCTTC
.	.	TRBJ1-6	TRBV6-5	CASSYEGLGSPLHF	TGTGCCAGCAGTTACGAGGGATTGGGTTCACCCCTCCACTTT
.	.	TRBJ2-7	TRBV7-9	CASSLHYEQYF	TGTGCCAGCAGCTTACACTACGAGCAGTACTTC
once	TRBD1	TRBJ2-5	TRBV3-1/TRBV3-2	CASSQAYGAGGETQYF	TGTGCCAGCAGCCAAGCGTATGGGGCAGGGGGAGAGACCCAGTACTTC
medium-sized	.	TRBJ1-1	TRBV11-2	CASSFEGVGTEAFF	TGTGCCAGCAGCTTCGAAGGGGTAGGCACTGAAGCTTTCTTT
.	.	TRBJ2-2	TRBV25-1	CAIALVTGELFF	TGTGCCATCGCACTAGTTACCGGGGAGCTGTTTTTT
.	.	TRBJ2-1	TRBV11-2	CASSLGGNSWDEQFF	TGTGCCAGCAGCTTAGGAGGGAATAGTTGGGATGAGCAGTTCTTC
.	.	TRBJ1-1	TRBV11-2	CASSFVGQTNTEAFF	TGTGCCAGCAGCTTCGTAGGACAGACGAACACTGAAGCTTTCTTT
.	.	TRBJ2-7	TRBV3-1/TRBV3-2	CASSQDGLGGEQYF	TGTGCCAGCAGCCAAGACGGCTTGGGGGGAGAGCAGTACTTC
.	.	TRBJ1-1	TRBV28	CASSYAGDLGVNTEAFF	TGTGCCAGCAGTTACGCAGGGGATCTAGGAGTGAACACTGAAGCTTTCTTT
.	TRBD2	TRBJ2-3	TRBV7-9	CASSPRLAGSTDTQYF	TGTGCCAGCAGCCCAAGACTAGCGGGGTCCACAGATACGCAGTATTTT
.	.	TRBJ2-3	TRBV28	CASSLTGYGTDTQYF	TGTGCCAGCAGTTTAACAGGGTACGGCACAGATACGCAGTATTTT
.	TRBD2	TRBJ2-1	TRBV5-1	CASSFHPGTSGNEQFF	TGCGCCAGCAGCTTTCATCCGGGGACTAGCGGCAATGAGCAGTTCTTC
.	.	TRBJ1-1	TRBV7-2	CASSLEGQTTEAFF	TGTGCCAGCAGCTTAGAAGGACAGACCACTGAAGCTTTCTTT
.	.	TRBJ2-7	TRBV3-1/TRBV3-2	CASSQQADTYEQYF	TGTGCCAGCAGCCAGCAGGCAGACACCTACGAGCAGTACTTC
once	.	TRBJ2-1	TRBV7-2	CASSLGGGTTYNEQFF	TGTGCCAGCAGCTTAGGGGGGGGGACAACCTACAATGAGCAGTTCTTC
.	.	TRBJ1-5	TRBV28	CATLRSNQPQHF	TGTGCCACCCTCCGGAGCAATCAGCCCCAGCATTTT
once	.	TRBJ2-3	TRBV7-9	CASSLGGTYTDTQYF	TGTGCCAGCAGCTTAGGAGGGACTTACACAGATACGCAGTATTTT
.	.	TRBJ1-1	TRBV11-3	CASSLNPGTEAFF	TGTGCCAGCAGCTTAAACCCGGGCACTGAAGCTTTCTTT
.	TRBD2	TRBJ2-1	TRBV29-1	CSVGSGSLPWNEQFF	TGCAGCGTGGGAAGCGGGAGCCTCCCCTGGAATGAGCAGTTCTTC
.	.	TRBJ1-5	TRBV18	CASSPEVNQPQHF	TGTGCCAGCTCGCCCGAGGTAAATCAGCCCCAGCATTTT
.	TRBD2	TRBJ2-5	TRBV5-1	CASSRRAGGQETQYF	TGCGCCAGCAGCCGTCGGGCGGGAGGGCAAGAGACCCAGTACTTC
.	TRBD1	TRBJ2-7	TRBV7-3	CASSRSPTTGASEQYF	TGTGCCAGCAGCAGGAGTCCTACGACAGGGGCCAGCGAGCAGTACTTC
.	TRBD1	TRBJ2-2	TRBV4-1	CASNGPRQGGTGELFF	TGCGCCAGCAATGGGCCTCGACAGGGGGGGACCGGGGAGCTGTTTTTT
.	.	TRBJ1-2	TRBV28	CASRGGGYTF	TGTGCCAGCCGGGGAGGGGGCTACACCTTC
.	.	TRBJ2-3	TRBV30	CAWSTGTPDTQYF	TGTGCCTGGAGTACAGGGACCCCAGATACGCAGTATTTT
.	TRBD2	TRBJ2-5	TRBV7-7	CASSPSSGLAGRETQYF	TGTGCTAGCAGCCCATCATCGGGACTAGCGGGACGAGAGACCCAGTACTTC
once	.	TRBJ1-1	TRBV18	CASSPRGNTEAFF	TGTGCCAGCTCACCTAGGGGGAACACTGAAGCTTTCTTT
.	.	TRBJ1-2	TRBV28	CASSLGGTYGYTF	TGTGCCAGCAGTTTAGGAGGGACCTATGGCTACACCTTC
once	.	TRBJ1-1	TRBV15	CATSRGQRDTEAFF	TGTGCCACCAGCAGAGGTCAGAGGGACACTGAAGCTTTCTTT
.	.	TRBJ1-4	TRBV5-6	CASSFLGVNEKLFF	TGTGCCAGCAGCTTTTTAGGGGTTAATGAAAAACTGTTTTTT
.	TRBD1	TRBJ2-1	TRBV6-5	CASRPTDRRRNEQFF	TGTGCCAGCAGACCTACGGACAGGCGGAGGAATGAGCAGTTCTTC
.	TRBD1	TRBJ1-6	TRBV29-1	CGATTGGVRGSPLHF	TGCGGCGCTACCACAGGGGGAGTAAGGGGTTCACCCCTCCACTTT
.	.	TRBJ2-2	TRBV18	CASSPNSENTGELFF	TGTGCCAGCTCACCAAATAGCGAGAACACCGGGGAGCTGTTTTTT
.	TRBD1	TRBJ1-4	TRBV28	CASSRLLGQGVSNEKLFF	TGTGCCAGCAGTCGCCTCCTGGGACAGGGAGTATCTAATGAAAAACTGTTTTTT
few	TRBD1	TRBJ1-3	TRBV6-2/TRBV6-3	CASSAGGPGNTIYF	TGTGCCAGCAGCGCAGGGGGTCCTGGAAACACCATATATTTT
.	.	TRBJ1-1	TRBV5-1	CASTPSGGDTEAFF	TGCGCCAGCACCCCGTCGGGGGGGGACACTGAAGCTTTCTTT
.	.	TRBJ2-6	TRBV30	CAWRTRGTNGANVLTF	TGTGCCTGGAGGACAAGAGGGACAAATGGGGCCAACGTCCTGACTTTC
.	.	TRBJ2-2	TRBV5-1	CASSLSATGNTGELFF	TGCGCCAGCAGCTTGAGTGCGACGGGGAACACCGGGGAGCTGTTTTTT
few	.	TRBJ1-3	TRBV30	CAWSAGLNSGNTIYF	TGTGCCTGGAGTGCTGGACTGAACTCTGGAAACACCATATATTTT
.	.	TRBJ2-3	TRBV6-2/TRBV6-3	CASSYSSGVQYF	TGTGCCAGCAGTTACTCTTCAGGGGTGCAGTATTTT
.	.	TRBJ1-1	TRBV9	CASSVGGPGPSNTEAFF	TGTGCCAGCAGCGTAGGGGGCCCAGGTCCATCGAACACTGAAGCTTTCTTT
.	.	TRBJ1-1	TRBV28	CASTDYRVGTEAFF	TGTGCCAGCACCGATTACAGGGTTGGCACTGAAGCTTTCTTT
.	TRBD2	TRBJ2-7	TRBV5-4	CASSLEAGGDYEQYF	TGTGCCAGCAGCTTGGAGGCGGGGGGAGACTACGAGCAGTACTTC
few	TRBD1	TRBJ1-2	TRBV7-9	CASTGTGDYGYTF	TGTGCCAGCACCGGGACAGGGGACTATGGCTACACCTTC
.	.	TRBJ1-2	TRBV19	CASSIGSGVLNYGYTF	TGTGCCAGTAGTATTGGTTCGGGAGTGCTGAACTATGGCTACACCTTC
.	TRBD1	TRBJ1-5	TRBV28	CASNPRGESQPQHF	TGTGCCAGCAACCCCAGGGGGGAAAGTCAGCCCCAGCATTTT
.	TRBD1	TRBJ2-2	TRBV9	CASSVRRGQGGTGELFF	TGTGCCAGCAGCGTTCGTCGGGGACAGGGGGGCACCGGGGAGCTGTTTTTT
.	TRBD1	TRBJ2-7	TRBV5-1	CASSQARGLPPVEQYF	TGCGCCAGCAGTCAAGCCAGGGGGCTTCCCCCGGTGGAGCAGTACTTC